The T cell receptor (beta chain) described here comes from a study of shared clonotypes between healthy human individuals. Germline CDR1 is SGDLS and CDR2 is YYNGEE. V was clipped by 3 bases and J by 1 base, with 16 bases between them. The CDR3 contains 16 residues. Naive CD8 populations comprised CD45RO-negative cells positively selected for CCR7, excluding terminally differentiated effector memory CD45RA+ cells. Genomic DNA from each subset was divided evenly over several immunoSEQ plates. The method was immunoSEQ multiplex PCR; TCRdb's version includes in-frame clones alone and lacks a portion of them. The sample records about 2.2 million clones, more than 85% being singletons.

V is TRBV9 and J is TRBJ1-1; D may be TRBD1 (5 bases). This TCR was sampled from a man between 18 and 35 years old in good health. Some clones in this sample may be carry-over from other donors' samples. Sequenced sample: naive CD8+ T cells from PBMCs. CDR3 loop: CASSGGIDEWNTEAFF. The CDR3 DNA follows: TGTGCCAGCAGCGGGGGGATAGATGAATGGAACACTGAAGCTTTCTTT.